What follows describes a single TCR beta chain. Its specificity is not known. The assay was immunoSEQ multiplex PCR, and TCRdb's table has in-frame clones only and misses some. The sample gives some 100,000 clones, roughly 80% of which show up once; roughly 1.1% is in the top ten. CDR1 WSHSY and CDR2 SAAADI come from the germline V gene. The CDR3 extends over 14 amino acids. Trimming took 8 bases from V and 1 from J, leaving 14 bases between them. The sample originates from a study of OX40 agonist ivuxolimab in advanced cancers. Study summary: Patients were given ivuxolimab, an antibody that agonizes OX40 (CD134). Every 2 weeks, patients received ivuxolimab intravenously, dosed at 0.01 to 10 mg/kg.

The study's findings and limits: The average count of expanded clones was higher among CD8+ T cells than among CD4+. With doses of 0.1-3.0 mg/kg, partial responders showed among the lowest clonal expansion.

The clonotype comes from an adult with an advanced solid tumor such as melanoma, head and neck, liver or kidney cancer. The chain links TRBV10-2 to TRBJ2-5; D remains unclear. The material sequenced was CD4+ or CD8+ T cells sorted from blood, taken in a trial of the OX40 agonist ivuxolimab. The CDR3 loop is CASDPAGFQETQYF. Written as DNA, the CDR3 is TGCGCCAGCGATCCAGCCGGGTTCCAAGAGACCCAGTACTTC.